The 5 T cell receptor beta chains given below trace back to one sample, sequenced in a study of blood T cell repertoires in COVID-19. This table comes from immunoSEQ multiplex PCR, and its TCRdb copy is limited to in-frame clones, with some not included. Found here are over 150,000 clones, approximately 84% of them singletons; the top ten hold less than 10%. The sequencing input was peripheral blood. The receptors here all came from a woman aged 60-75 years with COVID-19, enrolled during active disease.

In DNA, the CDR3 is TGTGCCAGCACCTTGGACAGGAGTGGTACAGATACGCAGTATTTT. Its protein product is CASTLDRSGTDTQYF. The genes are TRBV6-5 and TRBJ2-3, with TRBD1 identical over 7 bases. The CDR3 sequence is 15 residues long. The V and J ends lost 7 bases and 3 bases, in that order; junction bases with no gene match: 10. Germline-derived CDR1 and CDR2 are MNHEY and SVGAGI.

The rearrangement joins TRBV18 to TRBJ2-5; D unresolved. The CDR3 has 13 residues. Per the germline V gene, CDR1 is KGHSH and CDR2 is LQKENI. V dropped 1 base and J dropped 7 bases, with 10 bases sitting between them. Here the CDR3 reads CASSPRAYGTQYF. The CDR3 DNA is TGTGCCAGCTCACCACGGGCCTATGGGACCCAGTACTTC.

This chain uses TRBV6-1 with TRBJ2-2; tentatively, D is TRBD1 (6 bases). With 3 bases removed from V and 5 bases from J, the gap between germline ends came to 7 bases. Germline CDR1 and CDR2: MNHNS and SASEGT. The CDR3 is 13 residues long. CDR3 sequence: CASSDQGTGELFF. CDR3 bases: TGTGCCAGCAGTGACCAGGGGACCGGGGAGCTGTTTTTT.

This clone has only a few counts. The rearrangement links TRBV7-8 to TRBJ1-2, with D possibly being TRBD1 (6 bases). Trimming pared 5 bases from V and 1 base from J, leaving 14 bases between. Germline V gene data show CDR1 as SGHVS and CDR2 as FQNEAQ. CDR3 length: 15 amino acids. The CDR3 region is CASSPSRQVNYGYTF. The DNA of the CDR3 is TGTGCCAGCAGCCCTAGCCGACAGGTTAACTATGGCTACACCTTC.

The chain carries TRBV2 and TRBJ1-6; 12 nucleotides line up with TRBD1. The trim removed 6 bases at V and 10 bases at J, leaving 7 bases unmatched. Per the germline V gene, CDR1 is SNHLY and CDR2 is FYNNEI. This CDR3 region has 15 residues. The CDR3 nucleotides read TGTGCCAGCAGGGGGACAGGGGGCAAAGCCTCACCCCTCCACTTT. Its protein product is CASRGTGGKASPLHF.